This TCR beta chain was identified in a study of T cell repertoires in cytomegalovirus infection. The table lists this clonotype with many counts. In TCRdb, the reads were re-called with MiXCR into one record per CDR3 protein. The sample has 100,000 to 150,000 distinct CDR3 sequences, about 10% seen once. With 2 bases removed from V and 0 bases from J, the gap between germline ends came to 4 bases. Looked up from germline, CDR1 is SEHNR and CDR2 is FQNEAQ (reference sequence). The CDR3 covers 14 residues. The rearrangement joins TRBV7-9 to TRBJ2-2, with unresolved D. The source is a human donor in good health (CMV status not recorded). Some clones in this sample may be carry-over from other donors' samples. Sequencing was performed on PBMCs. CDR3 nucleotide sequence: TGTGCCAGCAGCTTAATGGCGAACACCGGGGAGCTGTTTTTT. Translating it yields CASSLMANTGELFF.